One and the same sample provided the 26 T cell receptor beta chains below, sequenced in a study of OX40 agonist ivuxolimab in advanced cancers. TCRdb keeps only in-frame clones here, not all; method: immunoSEQ multiplex PCR. The profile shows about 82,000 clones, about 87% of them singletons. This material consisted of CD4+ or CD8+ T cells sorted from blood, taken in a trial of the OX40 agonist ivuxolimab. Receptor source: an adult with an advanced solid tumor such as melanoma, head and neck, liver or kidney cancer.

The chain couples TRBV11-1 to TRBJ2-3, with 13 bases matching TRBD2. CDR3 length: 16 amino acids. Losses at the gene ends were 4 bases for V and 4 bases for J; bases not matched to a gene: 5. The germline gives CDR1 SGHAT, CDR2 FQDESV (reference sequence). CDR3 loop: CASSSGTSGTADTQYF. CDR3 in DNA: TGTGCCAGCAGCTCCGGGACTAGCGGGACGGCAGATACGCAGTATTTT. Full variable domain (remainder filled in from reference TRBV11-1 and TRBJ2-3): EAEVAQSPRYKITEKSQAVAFWCDPISGHATLYWYRQILGQGPELLVQFQDESVVDDSQLPKDRFSAERLKGVDSTLKIQPAELGDSAMYLCASSSGTSGTADTQYFGPGTRLTVL.

The chain links TRBV5-1 to TRBJ2-1; D ambiguous. The length of the CDR3 is 11 residues. Trimming shortened V by 5 bases and J by 9 bases, and 9 bases separated the two germline ends. Germline lookup yields CDR1 SGHRS and CDR2 YFSETQ. CDR3 coding DNA: TGCGCCAGCAGGCGCATGACTGAGCAGTTCTTC. It translates to CASRRMTEQFF.

The genes are TRBV30 and TRBJ2-3, with TRBD2 matching 11 bases. Germline V gene sequence: CDR1 GTSNPN, CDR2 SVGIG (reference sequence). Trimming removed 2 bases from V and 7 bases from J; junction bases left unmatched: 11. CDR3 length: 16 residues. The CDR3 reads CAWSSWTSGSPYTQYF. As DNA, the CDR3 is TGTGCCTGGAGTTCTTGGACTAGCGGGTCACCGTATACGCAGTATTTT.

The chain links TRBV11-3 to TRBJ1-2; 10 positions agree with TRBD1. Unmatched junction bases numbered 8, after V lost 0 bases and J lost 4 bases. The CDR3 extends over 17 amino acids. Germline CDR1 and CDR2: SGHNT and YENEEA. The CDR3: CASSLEGTGTGVYGYTF. The CDR3 nucleotides read TGTGCCAGCAGCTTAGAGGGCACTGGGACAGGGGTCTATGGCTACACCTTC.

This chain joins TRBV28 and TRBJ1-2; the D is unclear. Trimming removed 3 bases at V and 8 bases at J, with 13 bases between. The CDR3 length is 13 residues. In germline, CDR1 is MDHEN, CDR2 SYDVKM. The DNA for the CDR3 is TGTGCCAGCAGTTTTAATCTCATGGGAGGCTACACCTTC. Translated: CASSFNLMGGYTF.

This chain links TRBV5-4 with TRBJ1-1; D remains ambiguous. V dropped 0 bases and J dropped 1 base, with 4 bases sitting between them. The germline V gene encodes CDR1 SGHNT and CDR2 YYREEE (reference sequence). The CDR3 loop spans 13 amino acids. CDR3 residues: CASSLDRNTEAFF. CDR3 DNA: TGTGCCAGCAGCTTGGACAGGAACACTGAAGCTTTCTTT.

The chain is built from TRBV29-1 and TRBJ1-1; tentatively, D is TRBD1 (6 bases). The V gene lost 3 bases and the J gene lost 1 base, with 9 bases spanning the gap. Germline CDR1 and CDR2: SQVTM and ANQGSEA. The CDR3 is 13 amino acids. The CDR3 here is CSVERDTNTEAFF. The CDR3 coding sequence is TGCAGCGTTGAGCGGGACACGAACACTGAAGCTTTCTTT.

This chain joins TRBV11-3 and TRBJ1-2; 7 nucleotides match TRBD1. V was pared by 5 bases and J by 8 bases, with 8 bases of the junction left unmatched. The CDR3 has 13 residues. Germline CDR1 and CDR2: SGHNT and YENEEA. CDR3 DNA: TGTGCCAGCAGCGAAAGACAGGGACGGGGCTACACCTTC. Translating it yields CASSERQGRGYTF.

The V and J genes are TRBV11-2 and TRBJ2-7; TRBD2 might be the D (6 bases). This CDR3 has 12 amino acids. Germline V gives CDR1 SGHAT, CDR2 FQNNGV. Trimming left V 4 bases short and J 4 bases short, with 8 bases between. The CDR3: CASSSGTYEQYF. The CDR3 bases are TGTGCCAGCAGCTCCGGGACTTACGAGCAGTACTTC. Combining the CDR3 with reference TRBV11-2 and TRBJ2-7 gives the whole variable domain EAGVAQSPRYKIIEKRQSVAFWCNPISGHATLYWYQQILGQGPKLLIQFQNNGVVDDSQLPKDRFSAERLKGVDSTLKIQPAKLEDSAVYLCASSSGTYEQYFGPGTRLTVT.

The V gene is TRBV18, the J gene TRBJ1-4; D call uncertain. Trimming took 5 bases from V and 8 from J, leaving 12 bases between them. Germline assignment: CDR1 KGHSH and CDR2 LQKENI. This CDR3 has 13 amino acids. CDR3 nucleotide sequence: TGTGCCAGCTCATCCTACCCCGCGGAAAAACTGTTTTTT. It encodes CASSSYPAEKLFF.

J is TRBJ1-2 and V is TRBV6-5; no firm D call. The germline CDR1 and CDR2 sequences are MNHEY and SVGAGI. Trimming took 7 bases from V and 5 from J, leaving 14 bases between them. The CDR3 has 13 amino acids. CDR3 nucleotide sequence: TGTGCCAGCAAATCCACTGGTGTTTATGGCTACACCTTC. Translated: CASKSTGVYGYTF.

The CDR3 here is CASSPHGQANTEAFF. The CDR3 nucleotides read TGTGCCAGCAGTCCACACGGACAGGCGAACACTGAAGCTTTCTTT. This chain connects TRBV6-6 to TRBJ1-1; TRBD1 aligns across 7 bases. The CDR3 loop spans 15 amino acids. Per germline, CDR1 MNHNY and CDR2 SVGAGI (reference sequence). The ends lost 5 bases at V and 1 base at J; junction bases unmatched: 7.

This chain uses TRBV30 with TRBJ1-2; D remains unclear. With 4 bases removed from V and 3 bases from J, the gap between germline ends came to 9 bases. CDR3 length equals 12 residues. Germline CDR1 is GTSNPN and CDR2 is SVGIG (reference sequence). The DNA for the CDR3 is TGTGCCTGGAATGGCAGGTACTATGGCTACACCTTC. This codes for CAWNGRYYGYTF.

In its sample, this clone was seen a few times. The rearrangement links TRBV4-3 to TRBJ2-7, with TRBD2 identical over 8 bases. The V gene's germline CDR1 is LGHNA and CDR2 YSLEER. The CDR3 runs to 13 residues. With 6 bases clipped from V and 4 bases from J, the junction kept 5 bases outside the gene matches. The CDR3, as DNA: TGCGCCAGCAGTAGCGGGGAGAGGTACGAGCAGTACTTC. Protein product: CASSSGERYEQYF.

The CDR3 sequence: CASRVTGGDEQFF. The CDR3 DNA reads TGTGCCAGCAGGGTGACGGGAGGTGATGAGCAGTTCTTC. The chain employs TRBV2 and TRBJ2-1; 7 bases are a match to TRBD2. The germline CDR1 and CDR2 sequences are SNHLY and FYNNEI. V was clipped by 6 bases and J by 8 bases; unmatched bases: 7. This CDR3 is built from 13 residues.

The chain couples TRBV7-9 to TRBJ2-7, with 11 nucleotides matching TRBD1. The CDR3 consists of 19 residues. After removal of 4 bases from V and 3 bases from J, the junction contained 17 bases not matched to a gene. CDR1 and CDR2 from the germline V gene are SEHNR and FQNEAQ (reference sequence). CDR3 coding DNA: TGTGCCAGCAGCTACCGGACAGGGGGCTCCGTGACTAGCGGCTACGAGCAGTACTTC. Amino acids: CASSYRTGGSVTSGYEQYF. The complete variable domain, with remaining parts taken from reference TRBV7-9 and TRBJ2-7, reads DTGVSQNPRHKITKRGQNVTFRCDPISEHNRLYWYRQTLGQGPEFLTYFQNEAQLEKSRLLSDRFSAERPKGSFSTLEIQRTEQGDSAMYLCASSYRTGGSVTSGYEQYFGPGTRLTVT.

V usage is TRBV30 and J usage is TRBJ1-1; D is ambiguous. In germline, CDR1 is GTSNPN, CDR2 SVGIG (reference sequence). This CDR3 is 14 amino acids long. Trimming pared 2 bases from V and 7 bases from J, leaving 17 bases between. This CDR3 is CAWSRKASTGEAFF. CDR3 bases: TGTGCCTGGAGTAGGAAGGCCTCCACCGGTGAAGCTTTCTTT. The whole variable domain, remainder taken from reference TRBV30 and TRBJ1-1, is SQTIHQWPATLVQPVGSPLSLECTVEGTSNPNLYWYRQAAGRGLQLLFYSVGIGQISSEVPQNLSASRPQDRQFILSSKKLLLSDSGFYLCAWSRKASTGEAFFGQGTRLTVV.

V gene TRBV11-2 combines with J gene TRBJ2-3, with D perhaps TRBD2 (6 bases). Trimming took off 5 bases at V and 0 bases at J, with 12 bases between the two ends. Germline loops: CDR1 SGHAT, CDR2 FQNNGV. There are 15 residues in the CDR3. Here the CDR3 reads CASSAEGGSTDTQYF. In nucleotides, the CDR3 is TGTGCCAGCAGCGCAGAGGGAGGTAGCACAGATACGCAGTATTTT.

This chain connects TRBV6-6 to TRBJ2-3; TRBD2 matches 7 bases. The CDR3 has 16 amino acids. Per germline, CDR1 MNHNY and CDR2 SVGAGI (reference sequence). The V and J ends lost 4 bases and 1 base, in that order; junction bases with no gene match: 8. The CDR3 sequence is CASSSPQLAGTDTQYF. As DNA, the CDR3 is TGTGCCAGCAGTTCCCCCCAGCTAGCGGGCACAGATACGCAGTATTTT.

This clone was seen a single time. V is TRBV2 and J is TRBJ2-5, with unresolved D. V shed 6 bases and J shed 5 bases, with 13 bases lying between them. The CDR3 covers 13 residues. The germline V gene encodes CDR1 SNHLY and CDR2 FYNNEI. In nucleotides, the CDR3 is TGTGCCAGCAGCCCGTGGGGTGCGGAGACCCAGTACTTC. Translating it yields CASSPWGAETQYF.

The chain couples TRBV6-5 to TRBJ1-4; D possibly corresponds to TRBD1 (5 bases). In germline, CDR1 is MNHEY, CDR2 SVGAGI. The V gene lost 10 bases and the J gene lost 3 bases, with 12 bases spanning the gap. This CDR3 is 13 amino acids long. DNA for the CDR3: TGTGCCACCAGACTGACAGCTAATGAAAAACTGTTTTTT. As protein: CATRLTANEKLFF.

The J gene is TRBJ2-6, the V gene TRBV5-4; no reliable D call. CDR1 and CDR2 (germline): SGHNT, YYREEE (reference sequence). This CDR3 is 15 amino acids long. V was clipped by 4 bases and J by 0 bases, with 8 bases between them. This CDR3 is CASSPQISGANVLTF. In nucleotides, the CDR3 is TGTGCCAGCAGCCCACAGATCTCTGGGGCCAACGTCCTGACTTTC. Full variable domain (missing parts from reference TRBV5-4 and TRBJ2-6): ETGVTQSPTHLIKTRGQQVTLRCSSQSGHNTVSWYQQALGQGPQFIFQYYREEENGRGNFPPRFSGLQFPNYSSELNVNALELDDSALYLCASSPQISGANVLTFGAGSRLTVL.

The chain recombines TRBV5-1 with TRBJ2-6; 7 nucleotides line up with TRBD1. CDR1 and CDR2 from the germline V gene are SGHRS and YFSETQ. V shed 4 bases, J shed 1 base, and the junction held 5 bases outside the gene matches. The CDR3 is 16 amino acids. Here the CDR3 reads CASSPGQPSGANVLTF. The DNA of the CDR3 is TGCGCCAGCAGCCCGGGACAGCCGTCTGGGGCCAACGTCCTGACTTTC.

The chain carries TRBV27 and TRBJ2-5; a possible D gene is TRBD2 (6 bases). The CDR3 loop spans 16 amino acids. CDR1 is MNHEY and CDR2 is SMNVEV in the germline V gene (reference sequence). V lost 5 bases and J lost 5, with 21 bases in between. CDR3 nucleotide sequence: TGTGCCAGCAGTCCCATCTCCCTAGGAGGGAGGGAGACCCAGTACTTC. As protein: CASSPISLGGRETQYF.

V gene TRBV28 combines with J gene TRBJ2-7; TRBD2 agrees at 7 bases. This CDR3 spans 14 amino acids. V shed 2 bases and J 3 bases; nucleotides not matched to a gene: 4. Germline assignment: CDR1 MDHEN and CDR2 SYDVKM. The CDR3 reads CASSLGRANYEQYF. CDR3 nucleotides: TGTGCCAGCAGTTTAGGGAGGGCGAACTACGAGCAGTACTTC. Complete variable domain (other parts from reference TRBV28 and TRBJ2-7): DVKVTQSSRYLVKRTGEKVFLECVQDMDHENMFWYRQDPGLGLRLIYFSYDVKMKEKGDIPEGYSVSREKKERFSLILESASTNQTSMYLCASSLGRANYEQYFGPGTRLTVT.

The V and J genes are TRBV6-1 and TRBJ2-7; 12 nucleotides agree with TRBD1. Per germline, CDR1 MNHNS and CDR2 SASEGT. Trimming cost V 2 bases and J 2 bases; bases outside gene matches: 4. The CDR3 has 16 residues. The CDR3 DNA is TGTGCCAGCAGTGAAAAGGGACAGGGGGCGCCCTACGAGCAGTACTTC. Translating it yields CASSEKGQGAPYEQYF.